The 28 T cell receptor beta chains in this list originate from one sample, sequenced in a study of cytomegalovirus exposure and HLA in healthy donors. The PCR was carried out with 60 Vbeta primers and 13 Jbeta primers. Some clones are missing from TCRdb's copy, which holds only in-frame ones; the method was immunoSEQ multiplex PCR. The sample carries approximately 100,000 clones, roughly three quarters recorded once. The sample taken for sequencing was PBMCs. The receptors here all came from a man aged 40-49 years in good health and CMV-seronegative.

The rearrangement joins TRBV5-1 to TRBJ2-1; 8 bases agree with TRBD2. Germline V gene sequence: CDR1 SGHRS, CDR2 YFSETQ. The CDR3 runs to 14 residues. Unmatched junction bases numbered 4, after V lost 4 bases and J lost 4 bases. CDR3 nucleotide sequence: TGCGCCAGCAGCGGGGCGGGGGGTTACAATGAGCAGTTCTTC. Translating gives CASSGAGGYNEQFF.

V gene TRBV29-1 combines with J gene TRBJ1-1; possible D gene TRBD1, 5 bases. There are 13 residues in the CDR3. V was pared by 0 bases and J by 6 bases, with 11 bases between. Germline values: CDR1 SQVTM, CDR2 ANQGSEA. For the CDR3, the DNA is TGCAGCGTTGAAGATATTAGGGGATCTGAAGCTTTCTTT. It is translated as CSVEDIRGSEAFF. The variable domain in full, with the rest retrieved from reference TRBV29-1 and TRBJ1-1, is SAVISQKPSRDICQRGTSLTIQCQVDSQVTMMFWYRQQPGQSLTLIATANQGSEATYESGFVIDKFPISRPNLTFSTLTVSNMSPEDSSIYLCSVEDIRGSEAFFGQGTRLTVV.

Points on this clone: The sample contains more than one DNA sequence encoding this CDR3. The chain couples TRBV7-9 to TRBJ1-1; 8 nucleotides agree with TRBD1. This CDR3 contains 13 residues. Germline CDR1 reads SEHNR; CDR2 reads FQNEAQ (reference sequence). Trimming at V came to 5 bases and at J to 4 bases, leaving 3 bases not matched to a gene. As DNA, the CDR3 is TGTGCCAGCAGCCGTACAGGGGGCACTGAAGCTTTCTTT. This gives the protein CASSRTGGTEAFF.

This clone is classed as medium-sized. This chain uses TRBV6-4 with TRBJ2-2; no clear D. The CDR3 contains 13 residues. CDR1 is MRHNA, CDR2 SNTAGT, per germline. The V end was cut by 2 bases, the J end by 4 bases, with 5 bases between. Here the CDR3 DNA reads TGTGCCAGCAGTGACGCGGCCACCGGGGAGCTGTTTTTT. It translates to CASSDAATGELFF.

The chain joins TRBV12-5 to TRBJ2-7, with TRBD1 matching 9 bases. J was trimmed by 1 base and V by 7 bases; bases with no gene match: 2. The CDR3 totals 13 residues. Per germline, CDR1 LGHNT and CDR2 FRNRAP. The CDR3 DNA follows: TGTGCTAGTGCCGGGACAGGGTCCTACGAGCAGTACTTC. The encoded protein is CASAGTGSYEQYF.

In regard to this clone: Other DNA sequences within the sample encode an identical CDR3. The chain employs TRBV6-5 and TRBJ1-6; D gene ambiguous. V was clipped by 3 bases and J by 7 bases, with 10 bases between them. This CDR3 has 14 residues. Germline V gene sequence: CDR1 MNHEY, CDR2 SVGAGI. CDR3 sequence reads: CASSYLQLNSPLHF. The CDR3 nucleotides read TGTGCCAGCAGTTATTTACAGCTAAATTCACCCCTCCACTTT.

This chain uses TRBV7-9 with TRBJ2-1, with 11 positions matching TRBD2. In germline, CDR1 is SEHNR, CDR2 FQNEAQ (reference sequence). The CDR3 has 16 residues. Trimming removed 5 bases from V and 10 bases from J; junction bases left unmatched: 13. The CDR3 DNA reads TGTGCCAGCAGCATAACTAGCGGGGGCCCACTTCGCGAGCAGTTCTTC. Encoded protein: CASSITSGGPLREQFF. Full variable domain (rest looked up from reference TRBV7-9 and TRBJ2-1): DTGVSQNPRHKITKRGQNVTFRCDPISEHNRLYWYRQTLGQGPEFLTYFQNEAQLEKSRLLSDRFSAERPKGSFSTLEIQRTEQGDSAMYLCASSITSGGPLREQFFGPGTRLTVL.

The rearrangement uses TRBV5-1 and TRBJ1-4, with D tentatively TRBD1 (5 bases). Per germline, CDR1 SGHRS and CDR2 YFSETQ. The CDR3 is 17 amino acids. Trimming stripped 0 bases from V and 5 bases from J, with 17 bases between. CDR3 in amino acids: CASSLVWQGSSNEKLFF. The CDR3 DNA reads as TGCGCCAGCAGCTTGGTTTGGCAGGGAAGTTCAAATGAAAAACTGTTTTTT.

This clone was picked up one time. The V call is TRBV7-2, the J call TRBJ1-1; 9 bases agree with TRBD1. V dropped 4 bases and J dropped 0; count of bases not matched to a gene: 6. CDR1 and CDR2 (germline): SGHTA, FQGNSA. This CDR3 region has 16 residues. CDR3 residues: CASSYTGGAMNTEAFF. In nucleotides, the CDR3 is TGTGCCAGCAGCTACACAGGGGGCGCGATGAACACTGAAGCTTTCTTT.

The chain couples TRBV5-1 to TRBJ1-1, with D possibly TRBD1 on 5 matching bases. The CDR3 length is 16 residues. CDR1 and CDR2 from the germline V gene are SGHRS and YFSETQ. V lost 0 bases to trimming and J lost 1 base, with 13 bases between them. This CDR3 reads CASSLAGRGSNTEAFF. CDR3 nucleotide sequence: TGCGCCAGCAGCTTGGCCGGGCGGGGCTCGAACACTGAAGCTTTCTTT.

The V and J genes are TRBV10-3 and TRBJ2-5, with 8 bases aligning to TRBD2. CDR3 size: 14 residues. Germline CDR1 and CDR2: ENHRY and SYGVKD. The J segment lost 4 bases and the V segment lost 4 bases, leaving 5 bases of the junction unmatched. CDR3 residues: CAISAGTRIETQYF. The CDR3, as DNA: TGTGCCATCAGTGCAGGGACTAGAATAGAGACCCAGTACTTC.

The CDR3 DNA is TGTGCCAGCAGTCTGAGCGGGGGGTTTTTAGATACGCAGTATTTT. Protein: CASSLSGGFLDTQYF. The chain carries TRBV6-5 and TRBJ2-3; 9 nucleotides match TRBD2. Germline CDR1 reads MNHEY; CDR2 reads SVGAGI. J lost 5 bases, V lost 5 bases, and 8 bases had no gene match. There are 15 residues in the CDR3.

For the CDR3, the DNA is TGTGCCAGCGAGGCCGACACTGAAGCTTTCTTT. Encoded protein: CASEADTEAFF. This chain connects TRBV28 to TRBJ1-1; no clear D. Germline CDR1 reads MDHEN; CDR2 reads SYDVKM. This CDR3 comprises 11 residues. Between the trimmed V and J ends, which lost 8 bases and 3 bases, there was a span of 7 bases.

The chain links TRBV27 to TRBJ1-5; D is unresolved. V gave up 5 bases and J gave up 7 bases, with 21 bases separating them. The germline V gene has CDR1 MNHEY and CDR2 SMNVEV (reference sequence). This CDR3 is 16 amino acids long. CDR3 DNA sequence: TGTGCCAGCAGTCCCCGCTCCGGCTTGACGGGACAGCCCCAGCATTTT. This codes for CASSPRSGLTGQPQHF.

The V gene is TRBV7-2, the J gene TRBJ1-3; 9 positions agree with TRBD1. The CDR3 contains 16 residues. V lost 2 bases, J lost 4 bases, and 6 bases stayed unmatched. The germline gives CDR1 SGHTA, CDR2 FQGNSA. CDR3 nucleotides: TGTGCCAGCAGCTTAAAACGGACAGGGGCCGGAAACACCATATATTTT. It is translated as CASSLKRTGAGNTIYF.

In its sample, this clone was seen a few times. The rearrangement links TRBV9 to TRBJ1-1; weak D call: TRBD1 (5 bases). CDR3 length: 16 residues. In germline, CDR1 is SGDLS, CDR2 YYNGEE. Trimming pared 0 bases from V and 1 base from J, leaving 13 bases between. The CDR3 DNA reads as TGTGCCAGCAGCGTAGGGGGCCAAATCAGGAACACTGAAGCTTTCTTT. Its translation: CASSVGGQIRNTEAFF.

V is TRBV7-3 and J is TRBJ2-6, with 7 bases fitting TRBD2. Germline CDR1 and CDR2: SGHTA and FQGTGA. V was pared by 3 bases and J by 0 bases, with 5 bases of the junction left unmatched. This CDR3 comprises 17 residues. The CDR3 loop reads CASSFSGTNSGANVLTF. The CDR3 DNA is TGTGCCAGCAGCTTCTCCGGGACTAACTCTGGGGCCAACGTCCTGACTTTC.

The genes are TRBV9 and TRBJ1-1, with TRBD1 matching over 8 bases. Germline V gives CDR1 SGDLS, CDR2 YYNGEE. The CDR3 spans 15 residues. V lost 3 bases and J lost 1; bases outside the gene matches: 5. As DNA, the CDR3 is TGTGCCAGCAGCGCCTCCGGGACAGGGAACACTGAAGCTTTCTTT. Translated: CASSASGTGNTEAFF.

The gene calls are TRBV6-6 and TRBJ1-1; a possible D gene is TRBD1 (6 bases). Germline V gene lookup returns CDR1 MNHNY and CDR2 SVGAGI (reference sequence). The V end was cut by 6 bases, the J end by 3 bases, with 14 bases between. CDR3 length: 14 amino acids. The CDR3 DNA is TGTGCCAGCAGATTGGACAGTTTATACACTGAAGCTTTCTTT. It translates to CASRLDSLYTEAFF.

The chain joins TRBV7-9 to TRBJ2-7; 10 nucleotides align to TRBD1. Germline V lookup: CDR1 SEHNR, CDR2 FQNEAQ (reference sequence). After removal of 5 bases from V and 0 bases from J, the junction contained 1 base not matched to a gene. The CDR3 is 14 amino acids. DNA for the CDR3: TGTGCCAGCAGCCGGGACAGGGGCTCCTACGAGCAGTACGTC. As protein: CASSRDRGSYEQYV.

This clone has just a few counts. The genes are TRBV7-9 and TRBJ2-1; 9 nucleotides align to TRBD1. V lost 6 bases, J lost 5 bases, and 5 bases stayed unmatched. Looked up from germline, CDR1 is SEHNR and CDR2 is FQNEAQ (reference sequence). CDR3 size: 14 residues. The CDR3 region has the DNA TGTGCCAGCAGAGGACAGGGGTCACACAATGAGCAGTTCTTC. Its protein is CASRGQGSHNEQFF.

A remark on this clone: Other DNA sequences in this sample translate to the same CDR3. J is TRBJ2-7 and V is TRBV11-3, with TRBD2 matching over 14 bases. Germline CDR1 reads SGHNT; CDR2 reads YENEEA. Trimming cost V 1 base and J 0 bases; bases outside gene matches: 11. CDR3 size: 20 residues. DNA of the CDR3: TGTGCCAGCAGCTTAGCGGGGACTAGCGGGGGCCCTTTTGCCTCCTACGAGCAGTACTTC. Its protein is CASSLAGTSGGPFASYEQYF.

DNA of the CDR3: TGCGCCAGCAGCTGGGGAGGGCACAATGAGCAGTTCTTC. Its translation: CASSWGGHNEQFF. The chain joins TRBV5-1 to TRBJ2-1, with 7 positions matching TRBD2. Germline trimming cut 3 bases from V and 5 bases from J; bases unmatched to any gene: 2. The CDR3 spans 13 residues. Germline CDR1 SGHRS, CDR2 YFSETQ.

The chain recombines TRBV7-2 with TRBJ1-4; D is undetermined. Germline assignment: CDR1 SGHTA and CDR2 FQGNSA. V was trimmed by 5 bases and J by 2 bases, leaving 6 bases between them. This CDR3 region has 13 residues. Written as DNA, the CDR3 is TGTGCCAGCAGCCTATCTACTAATGAAAAACTGTTTTTT. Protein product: CASSLSTNEKLFF.

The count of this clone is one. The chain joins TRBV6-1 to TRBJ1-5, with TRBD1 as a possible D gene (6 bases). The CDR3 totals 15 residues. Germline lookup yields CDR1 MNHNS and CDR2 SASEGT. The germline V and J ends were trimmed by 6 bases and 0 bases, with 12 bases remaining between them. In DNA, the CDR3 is TGTGCCAGCAGCGGCGGACAGTTTAGCAATCAGCCCCAGCATTTT. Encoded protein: CASSGGQFSNQPQHF.

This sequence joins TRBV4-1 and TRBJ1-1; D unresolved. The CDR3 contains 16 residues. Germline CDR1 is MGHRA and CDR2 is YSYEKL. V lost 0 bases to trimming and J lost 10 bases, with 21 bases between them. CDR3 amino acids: CASSQESVSGKLGAFF. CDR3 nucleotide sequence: TGCGCCAGCAGCCAAGAGTCGGTGTCAGGCAAACTAGGAGCTTTCTTT.

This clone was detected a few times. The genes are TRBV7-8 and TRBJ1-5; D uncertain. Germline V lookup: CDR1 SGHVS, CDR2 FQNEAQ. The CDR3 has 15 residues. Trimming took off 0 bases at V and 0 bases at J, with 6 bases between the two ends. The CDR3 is CASSLADYSNQPQHF. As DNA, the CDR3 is TGTGCCAGCAGCTTAGCAGACTATAGCAATCAGCCCCAGCATTTT.

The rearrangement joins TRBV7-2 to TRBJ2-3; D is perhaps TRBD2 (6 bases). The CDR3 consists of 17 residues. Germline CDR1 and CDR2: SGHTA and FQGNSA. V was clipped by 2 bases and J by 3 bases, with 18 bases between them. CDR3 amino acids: CASSLSGGAPVTDTQYF. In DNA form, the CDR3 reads TGTGCCAGCAGCTTATCAGGCGGGGCCCCCGTGACAGATACGCAGTATTTT.